These 32 T cell receptor beta chains were sequenced from one sample in a study of neurological immune-mediated disorders. TCRdb re-called the 5' RACE reads with MiXCR, one entry per CDR3 protein. The sample includes some 95,000 distinct CDR3 sequences, 3% to 4.5% of them seen just once. The sequencing sample was made of PBMCs. Receptor source: a woman between 18 and 30 years old with multiple sclerosis.

The table lists this clonotype with a few counts. A much larger clone sits a single nucleotide away, making a read error possible. This chain links TRBV5-1 with TRBJ2-5; 9 nucleotides match TRBD2. The CDR3 contains 15 residues. Germline CDR1 is SGHRS and CDR2 is YFSETQ. V was pared by 1 base and J by 6 bases, with 7 bases of the junction left unmatched. CDR3 protein: CASSLKASGVQTQYF. The DNA for the CDR3 is TGCGCCAGCAGCTTGAAGGCTAGCGGGGTTCAGACCCAGTACTTC.

As concerns this clonotype: At one end the junction does not follow the germline gene, possibly because of a read error. The V call is TRBV7-6, the J call TRBJ2-1; 8 bases map to TRBD1. Germline values: CDR1 SGHVS, CDR2 FNYEAQ. The CDR3 has 14 residues. The CDR3 loop is CASSLETGGNAQFF. DNA for the CDR3: TGTGCCAGCAGCTTAGAAACAGGGGGGAATGCGCAGTTCTTC.

This clonotype appeared many times. The CDR3 sequence: CASSGDSNQPQHF. CDR3 in DNA: TGTGCCAGCAGTGGGGACAGCAATCAGCCCCAGCATTTT. This rearrangement joins TRBV2 to TRBJ1-5; TRBD1 is a possible D gene (5 bases). The CDR3 covers 13 residues. Germline V CDR1 and CDR2: SNHLY, FYNNEI. V shed 4 bases and J shed 1 base, with 5 bases lying between them.

This clonotype was counted ten times or more. This chain joins TRBV7-2 and TRBJ2-5; no definite D call. This CDR3 has 13 residues. Germline CDR1 SGHTA, CDR2 FQGNSA. V gave up 8 bases and J gave up 2 bases, with 12 bases separating them. The CDR3 is CASQRTIQETQYF. The DNA for the CDR3 is TGTGCCAGCCAGAGAACCATACAAGAGACCCAGTACTTC.

The chain uses TRBV20-1 and TRBJ1-4; 11 bases fit TRBD1. The CDR3 loop spans 13 amino acids. CDR1 and CDR2 from the germline V gene are DFQATT and SNEGSKA (reference sequence). Germline trimming cut 4 bases from V and 8 bases from J; bases unmatched to any gene: 3. The CDR3 region has the DNA TGCAGTGCTACCGGGACAGGGGGGGAAAAACTGTTTTTT. Encoded protein: CSATGTGGEKLFF.

This clonotype occurred many times. This chain joins TRBV10-3 and TRBJ2-3; 7 positions agree with TRBD2. The length of the CDR3 is 14 residues. V trimming: 2 bases; J trimming: 5 bases; junction bases outside the gene matches: 4. Germline loops: CDR1 ENHRY, CDR2 SYGVKD. The CDR3 DNA follows: TGTGCCATCAGTGAGATCCGGGAGGAAGATACGCAGTATTTT. Its protein product is CAISEIREEDTQYF.

This clonotype occurred many times. This chain connects TRBV20-1 to TRBJ1-6; D remains unclear. Germline CDR1 DFQATT, CDR2 SNEGSKA (reference sequence). The V end lost 0 bases, the J end lost 10 bases, and 13 bases lay between the germline ends. The CDR3 length is 14 residues. The CDR3 region is CSARDRGRGSPLHF. The CDR3 DNA reads TGCAGTGCTAGAGATCGGGGAAGAGGCTCACCCCTCCACTTT.

This clonotype was observed at least ten times. The chain carries TRBV15 and TRBJ2-3, with 11 positions matching TRBD2. The J segment lost 4 bases and the V segment lost 2 bases, leaving 8 bases of the junction unmatched. Germline V gene data show CDR1 as LNHNV and CDR2 as YYDKDF (reference sequence). This CDR3 has 17 residues. CDR3 in DNA: TGTGCCACCAGCAGACCACGGACTAGCGGGCATGCAGATACGCAGTATTTT. It encodes CATSRPRTSGHADTQYF.

In its sample, this clonotype was seen many times. This chain connects TRBV5-1 to TRBJ1-6; possibly TRBD1 for D (5 bases). The CDR3 extends over 13 amino acids. V shed 4 bases and J shed 7 bases, with 9 bases lying between them. Germline V gives CDR1 SGHRS, CDR2 YFSETQ. CDR3 in amino acids: CASSPEGNSPLHF. The CDR3, as DNA: TGCGCCAGCAGCCCGGAGGGGAATTCACCCCTCCACTTT.

In this sample, this clonotype turned up many times. The V and J genes are TRBV5-1 and TRBJ1-1, with 8 positions matching TRBD1. The germline V gene encodes CDR1 SGHRS and CDR2 YFSETQ. The CDR3 covers 14 residues. V lost 2 bases, J lost 4 bases, and 4 bases stayed unmatched. CDR3 residues: CASSLQGVGTEAFF. The CDR3 region has the DNA TGCGCCAGCAGCTTACAGGGGGTGGGCACTGAAGCTTTCTTT.

This clonotype showed up many times. V and J are TRBV6-2 or TRBV6-3 and TRBJ2-2; D remains unclear. Trimming took 8 bases from V and 3 from J, leaving 7 bases between them. Per germline, CDR1 MNHEY and CDR2 SVGEGT. This CDR3 is built from 12 residues. The CDR3 nucleotides read TGTGCCAGCGGCAGGTACACCGGGGAGCTGTTTTTT. Protein product: CASGRYTGELFF.

This clonotype has ten or more counts. This chain connects TRBV5-5 to TRBJ1-4, with a possible D match to TRBD1 (5 bases). From germline, CDR1 is SGHKS and CDR2 YYEKEE (reference sequence). The CDR3 loop spans 14 amino acids. V lost 7 bases and J lost 8, with 18 bases in between. The CDR3 DNA is TGTGCCAGCTTGAGGGGCCCCGTTGGCGAAAAACTGTTTTTT. This sequence encodes CASLRGPVGEKLFF.

In this sample, this clonotype turned up many times. The rearrangement uses TRBV5-5 and TRBJ2-7; TRBD1 is a possible D gene (6 bases). Trimming cost V 2 bases and J 6 bases, with 12 bases left between them. CDR3 length: 13 residues. Germline V CDR1 and CDR2: SGHKS, YYEKEE (reference sequence). The CDR3 DNA follows: TGTGCCAGCAGCTTTGCAGGGGCCAGCGAGCAGTACTTC. This sequence encodes CASSFAGASEQYF.

This clonotype was picked up many times. The rearrangement links TRBV12-3 or TRBV12-4 to TRBJ2-1; D might be TRBD2 (6 bases). CDR3 size: 15 residues. The V gene lost 7 bases and the J gene lost 6 bases, with 19 bases spanning the gap. The CDR3 sequence is CASTHGTGSLNEQFF. CDR3 DNA sequence: TGTGCCAGCACTCACGGGACTGGCTCTCTCAATGAGCAGTTCTTC.

This clonotype was counted at least ten times. The chain uses TRBV7-2 and TRBJ2-2; D is perhaps TRBD1 (5 bases). V shed 3 bases and J shed 4 bases, with 12 bases lying between them. Germline lookup yields CDR1 SGHTA and CDR2 FQGNSA. The CDR3 is made up of 15 amino acids. The CDR3 is CASSFGRQITGELFF. In DNA form, the CDR3 reads TGTGCCAGCAGCTTCGGCCGACAGATCACCGGGGAGCTGTTTTTT.

The table lists this clonotype with many counts. The chain links TRBV12-3 or TRBV12-4 to TRBJ1-3; unclear D gene. CDR3 size: 15 residues. V lost 7 bases to trimming and J lost 4 bases, with 17 bases between them. CDR3 in DNA: TGTGCCAGCAATTTGCGCCCCGGCGGCGGAAACACCATATATTTT. This encodes CASNLRPGGGNTIYF.

This clonotype was counted ten times or more. The CDR3 protein is CASSLGAVTDTQYF. CDR3 sequence (DNA): TGTGCCAGCAGTTTAGGGGCAGTCACAGATACGCAGTATTTT. The chain links TRBV28 to TRBJ2-3; tentatively, D is TRBD1 (5 bases). CDR3 length equals 14 residues. Germline loops: CDR1 MDHEN, CDR2 SYDVKM. The V and J ends lost 2 bases and 2 bases respectively, with 8 bases between them.

In regard to this clonotype: The CDR3 end shows no conserved phenylalanine or tryptophan, and so a read error is likely. The V gene is TRBV4-1, the J gene TRBJ1-2; TRBD1 matches 9 bases. The junction had 7 bases not matched to a gene; V was cut back by 1 base and J by 4 bases. Germline assignment: CDR1 MGHRA and CDR2 YSYEKL. This CDR3 region has 16 residues. DNA for the CDR3: TGCGCCAGCAGCCAAGGCTGGGACAGGGAGATCTATGGCTACACCAAC. It translates to CASSQGWDREIYGYTN.

This clonotype was found many times. One end of the junction fails to match germline, which may point to a read error. The chain links TRBV7-7 to TRBJ1-1; TRBD1 is a possible D gene (5 bases). CDR1 and CDR2 from the germline V gene are SSHAT and FNYEAQ (reference sequence). The CDR3 is 13 amino acids. The CDR3 loop is CASSQSRVTEAFF. CDR3 nucleotides: TGTGCTAGCAGTCAATCCAGGGTCACTGAAGCTTTCTTT.

This clonotype was seen at least ten times. CDR3 amino acids: CASLGVKGQGALGSYNEQFF. The CDR3 DNA sequence: TGTGCCAGCCTGGGGGTAAAGGGACAGGGGGCGTTGGGATCCTACAATGAGCAGTTCTTC. The J gene is TRBJ2-1, the V gene TRBV5-5; TRBD1 agrees at 12 bases. Losses at the gene ends were 7 bases for V and 1 base for J; bases not matched to a gene: 18. The V gene's germline CDR1 is SGHKS and CDR2 YYEKEE (reference sequence). This CDR3 has 20 amino acids.

This clonotype came up many times. The chain employs TRBV28 and TRBJ2-1; possible D gene TRBD2, 7 bases. Germline CDR1 and CDR2: MDHEN and SYDVKM. The CDR3 contains 16 residues. Trimming took off 2 bases at V and 6 bases at J, with 17 bases between the two ends. CDR3 residues: CASSLVSGGDPNEQFF. DNA for the CDR3: TGTGCCAGCAGTTTAGTATCGGGGGGCGACCCCAATGAGCAGTTCTTC.

This clonotype was counted at least ten times. The chain couples TRBV7-8 to TRBJ1-3; TRBD1 might be the D (6 bases). Deletions cut 5 bases from V and 0 bases from J, with 14 bases between. Germline CDR1 is SGHVS and CDR2 is FQNEAQ. CDR3 length equals 16 residues. CDR3 residues: CASSHGQFFSGNTIYF. CDR3 in DNA: TGTGCCAGCAGCCACGGACAGTTTTTCTCTGGAAACACCATATATTTT.

This clonotype occurred many times. The chain combines TRBV28 with TRBJ2-2, with unresolved D. Per the germline V gene, CDR1 is MDHEN and CDR2 is SYDVKM. V gave up 1 base and J gave up 1 base, with 10 bases separating them. This CDR3 has 16 residues. The CDR3, as DNA: TGTGCCAGCAGTTTATTAAGGTGGGGGAACACCGGGGAGCTGTTTTTT. Residues: CASSLLRWGNTGELFF. Looking up the rest from reference TRBV28 and TRBJ2-2 gives the full variable domain: DVKVTQSSRYLVKRTGEKVFLECVQDMDHENMFWYRQDPGLGLRLIYFSYDVKMKEKGDIPEGYSVSREKKERFSLILESASTNQTSMYLCASSLLRWGNTGELFFGEGSRLTVL.

This clonotype was recorded at least ten times. V and J are TRBV12-3 or TRBV12-4 and TRBJ2-5; the match to TRBD2 covers 15 bases. The CDR3 runs to 17 residues. V trimming: 4 bases; J trimming: 3 bases; junction bases outside the gene matches: 6. The CDR3 region is CASSSPGTSGGKETQYF. CDR3 DNA sequence: TGTGCCAGCAGTTCGCCTGGGACTAGCGGGGGGAAAGAGACCCAGTACTTC.

There are many counts of this clonotype. V is TRBV20-1 and J is TRBJ2-3; D remains unclear. Germline CDR1 is DFQATT and CDR2 is SNEGSKA (reference sequence). This CDR3 spans 12 amino acids. Trimming removed 3 bases at V and 0 bases at J, with 4 bases between. Here the CDR3 reads CSASTSTDTQYF. The CDR3 coding sequence is TGCAGTGCTAGCACGAGCACAGATACGCAGTATTTT.

This clonotype has at least ten counts. The chain couples TRBV7-2 to TRBJ1-5; tentatively, D is TRBD1 (5 bases). V shed 1 base and J shed 2 bases, with 9 bases lying between them. This CDR3 region has 15 residues. The germline gives CDR1 SGHTA, CDR2 FQGNSA. CDR3: CASSLEGIGNQPQHF. DNA of the CDR3: TGTGCCAGCAGCTTAGAGGGGATTGGCAATCAGCCCCAGCATTTT.

This clonotype was detected many times. The V call is TRBV20-1, the J call TRBJ2-5, with 7 positions matching TRBD2. This CDR3 has 13 residues. Germline CDR1 is DFQATT and CDR2 is SNEGSKA (reference sequence). With 0 bases clipped from V and 4 bases from J, the junction kept 2 bases outside the gene matches. The CDR3 region has the DNA TGCAGTGCTAGAGATCGCGGGAGAGAGACCCAGTACTTC. It encodes CSARDRGRETQYF.

This clonotype was counted ten times or more. The chain joins TRBV6-5 to TRBJ2-2, with 12 bases matching TRBD1. Germline trimming cut 2 bases from V and 3 bases from J; bases unmatched to any gene: 1. CDR1 is MNHEY and CDR2 is SVGAGI in the germline V gene. The CDR3 has 16 amino acids. CDR3 nucleotides: TGTGCCAGCAGTTACGGGACAGGGGGCCACACCGGGGAGCTGTTTTTT. Amino acids: CASSYGTGGHTGELFF.

This clonotype occurred a few times. V usage is TRBV7-6 and J usage is TRBJ2-1; 8 bases map to TRBD1. Germline CDR1 is SGHVS and CDR2 is FNYEAQ. CDR3 length: 14 amino acids. Unmatched junction bases numbered 3, after V lost 1 base and J lost 7 bases. The chain's CDR3 is CASSLETGGNEQFF. The CDR3 DNA follows: TGTGCCAGCAGCTTAGAAACAGGGGGGAATGAGCAGTTCTTC.

This clonotype has ten or more counts. V and J are TRBV18 and TRBJ2-7; 8 nucleotides agree with TRBD1. The CDR3 contains 14 residues. From germline, CDR1 is KGHSH and CDR2 LQKENI. Trimming took 2 bases from V and 4 from J; bases not matched to a gene: 4. In nucleotides, the CDR3 is TGTGCCAGCTCACCAGAGACAGGGGTGTACGAGCAGTACTTC. Encoded protein: CASSPETGVYEQYF.

There are many counts of this clonotype. The V call is TRBV7-2, the J call TRBJ2-7; 11 nucleotides align to TRBD2. V lost 5 bases and J lost 3; bases outside the gene matches: 6. CDR1 is SGHTA and CDR2 is FQGNSA in the germline V gene. This CDR3 has 15 residues. CDR3 residues: CASSLTSGIGYEQYF. The CDR3, as DNA: TGTGCCAGCAGCCTGACTAGCGGGATAGGCTACGAGCAGTACTTC.

In this sample, this clonotype turned up a few times. The chain links TRBV27 to TRBJ1-1; D unresolved. Trimming left V 2 bases short and J 3 bases short, with 10 bases between. CDR1 and CDR2 from the germline V gene are MNHEY and SMNVEV (reference sequence). This CDR3 is 14 amino acids long. This CDR3 reads CASSLASFDTEAFF. Written as DNA, the CDR3 is TGTGCCAGCAGTTTAGCCAGCTTCGACACTGAAGCTTTCTTT.